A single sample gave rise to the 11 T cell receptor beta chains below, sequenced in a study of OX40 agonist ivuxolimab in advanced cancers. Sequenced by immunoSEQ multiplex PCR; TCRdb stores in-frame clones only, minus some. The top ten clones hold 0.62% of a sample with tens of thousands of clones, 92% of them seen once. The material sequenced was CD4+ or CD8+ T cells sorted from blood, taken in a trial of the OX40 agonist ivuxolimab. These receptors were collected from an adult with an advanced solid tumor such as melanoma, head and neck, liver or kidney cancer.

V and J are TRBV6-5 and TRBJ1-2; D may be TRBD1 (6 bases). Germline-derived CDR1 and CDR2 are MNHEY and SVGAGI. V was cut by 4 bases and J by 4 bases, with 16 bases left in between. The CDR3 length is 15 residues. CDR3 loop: CASSSPGDPLYGYTF. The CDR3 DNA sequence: TGTGCCAGCAGTTCGCCAGGGGACCCCCTCTATGGCTACACCTTC.

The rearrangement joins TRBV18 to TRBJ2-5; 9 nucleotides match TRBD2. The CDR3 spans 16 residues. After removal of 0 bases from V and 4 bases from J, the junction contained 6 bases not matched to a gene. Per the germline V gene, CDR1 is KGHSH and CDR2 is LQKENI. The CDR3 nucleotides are TGTGCCAGCTCACCACCTTCTAGCGGGGATGGAGAGACCCAGTACTTC. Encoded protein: CASSPPSSGDGETQYF.

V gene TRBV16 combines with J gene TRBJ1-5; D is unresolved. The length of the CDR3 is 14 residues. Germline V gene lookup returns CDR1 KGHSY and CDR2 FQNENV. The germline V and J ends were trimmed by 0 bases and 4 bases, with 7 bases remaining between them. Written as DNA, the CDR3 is TGTGCCAGCAGCCAATCTCTGGGGAATCAGCCCCAGCATTTT. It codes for CASSQSLGNQPQHF.

CDR3 sequence reads: CASSILAGGTGELFF. CDR3 sequence (DNA): TGTGCCAGTAGTATCCTAGCGGGGGGGACCGGGGAGCTGTTTTTT. The rearrangement links TRBV19 to TRBJ2-2, with TRBD2 matching over 12 bases. Looked up from germline, CDR1 is LNHDA and CDR2 is SQIVND (reference sequence). With 3 bases clipped from V and 5 bases from J, the junction kept 1 base outside the gene matches. The CDR3 extends over 15 amino acids.

The CDR3: CASSLAQGMNGYTF. CDR3 in DNA: TGTGCCAGCAGCTTAGCACAGGGTATGAATGGCTACACCTTC. The J gene is TRBJ1-2, the V gene TRBV7-9, with D perhaps TRBD1 (6 bases). CDR1 and CDR2 (germline): SEHNR, FQNEAQ (reference sequence). The CDR3 length is 14 residues. Trimming shortened V by 0 bases and J by 6 bases, and 11 bases separated the two germline ends. Based on the CDR3 plus reference TRBV7-9 and TRBJ1-2, the full variable domain is DTGVSQNPRHKITKRGQNVTFRCDPISEHNRLYWYRQTLGQGPEFLTYFQNEAQLEKSRLLSDRFSAERPKGSFSTLEIQRTEQGDSAMYLCASSLAQGMNGYTFGSGTRLTVV.

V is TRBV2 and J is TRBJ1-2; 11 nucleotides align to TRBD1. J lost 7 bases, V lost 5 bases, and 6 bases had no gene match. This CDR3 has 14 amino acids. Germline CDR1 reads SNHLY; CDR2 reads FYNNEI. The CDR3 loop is CASSLGQGVSGYTF. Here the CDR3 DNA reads TGTGCCAGCAGTTTGGGACAGGGGGTGTCTGGCTACACCTTC.

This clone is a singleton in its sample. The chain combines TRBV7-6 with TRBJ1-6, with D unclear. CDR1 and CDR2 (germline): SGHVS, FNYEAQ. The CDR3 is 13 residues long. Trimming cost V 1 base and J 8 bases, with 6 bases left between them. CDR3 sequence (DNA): TGTGCCAGCAGCTTAGGCGGAGATTCACCCCTCCACTTT. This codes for CASSLGGDSPLHF.

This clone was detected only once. CDR3: CASSQVTSGGRNTGELFF. In DNA form, the CDR3 reads TGTGCCAGCAGCCAAGTAACTAGCGGGGGGCGTAACACCGGGGAGCTGTTTTTT. V gene TRBV5-5 combines with J gene TRBJ2-2, with 12 bases lining up with TRBD2. Trimming took 4 bases from V and 2 from J; bases not matched to a gene: 9. Germline loops: CDR1 SGHKS, CDR2 YYEKEE (reference sequence). This CDR3 comprises 18 residues. Drawing the rest from reference TRBV5-5 and TRBJ2-2, the complete variable domain is DAGVTQSPTHLIKTRGQQVTLRCSPISGHKSVSWYQQVLGQGPQFIFQYYEKEERGRGNFPDRFSARQFPNYSSELNVNALLLGDSALYLCASSQVTSGGRNTGELFFGEGSRLTVL.

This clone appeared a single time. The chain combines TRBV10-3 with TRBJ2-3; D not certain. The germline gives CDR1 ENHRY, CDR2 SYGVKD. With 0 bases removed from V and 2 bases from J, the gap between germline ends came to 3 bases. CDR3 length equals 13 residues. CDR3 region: CAISESYTDTQYF. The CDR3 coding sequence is TGTGCCATCAGTGAGTCGTACACAGATACGCAGTATTTT.

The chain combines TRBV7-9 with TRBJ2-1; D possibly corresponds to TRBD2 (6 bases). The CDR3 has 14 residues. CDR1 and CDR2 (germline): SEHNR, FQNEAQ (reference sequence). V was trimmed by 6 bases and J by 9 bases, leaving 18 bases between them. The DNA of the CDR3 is TGTGCCAGCAGTCGAACGTGGGGGGATAGTGAGCAGTTCTTC. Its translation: CASSRTWGDSEQFF.

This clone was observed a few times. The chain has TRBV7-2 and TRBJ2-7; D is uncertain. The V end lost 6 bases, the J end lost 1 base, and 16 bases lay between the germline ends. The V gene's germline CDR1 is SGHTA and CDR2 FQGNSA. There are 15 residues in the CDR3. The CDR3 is CASRFQADGSYEQYF. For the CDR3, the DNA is TGTGCCAGCAGATTCCAAGCTGACGGATCCTACGAGCAGTACTTC.